This T cell receptor (beta chain) was identified during a study of blood T cell repertoires in COVID-19. The wider study: Researchers got acute and convalescent COVID-19 samples from the United States, Italy and Spain. The cDNA or gDNA used as material had been derived from T cells, B-cell-depleted T cells, or PBMCs.

In the study's own analysis: Scientists estimated how many nucleated cells there were by amplifying reference gene primers. Method: immunoSEQ multiplex PCR; TCRdb's copy keeps in-frame clones and lacks some. The DNA gave D and trimming, while V, J and clone size come from that table. The sample lists 400,000 to 450,000 clones, about 87% occurring once. Seattle enrolled patients during active infection and tracked them longitudinally. The sequence came from a man aged 18-30 years with COVID-19, enrolled during active disease. The specimen sequenced was peripheral blood.

This CDR3 reads CASSLQGEGTEAFF. CDR3 bases: TGCGCCAGCAGCTTACAGGGTGAAGGAACTGAAGCTTTCTTT. V gene TRBV5-1 combines with J gene TRBJ1-1; perhaps TRBD1 as D (6 bases). The CDR3 has 14 residues. V lost 2 bases and J lost 5, with 13 bases in between. CDR1 SGHRS and CDR2 YFSETQ come from the germline V gene.